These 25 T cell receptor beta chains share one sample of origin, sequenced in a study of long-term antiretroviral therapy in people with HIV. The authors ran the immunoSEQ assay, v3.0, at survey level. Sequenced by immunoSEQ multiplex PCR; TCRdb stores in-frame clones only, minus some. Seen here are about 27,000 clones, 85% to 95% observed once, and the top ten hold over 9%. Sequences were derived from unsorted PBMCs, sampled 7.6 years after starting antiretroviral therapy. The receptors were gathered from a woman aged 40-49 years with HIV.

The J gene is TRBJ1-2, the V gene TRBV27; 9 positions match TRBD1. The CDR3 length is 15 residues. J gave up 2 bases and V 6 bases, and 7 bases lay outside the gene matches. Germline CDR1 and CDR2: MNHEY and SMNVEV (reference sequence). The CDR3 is CASRRGQGTNYGYTF. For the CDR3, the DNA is TGTGCCAGCAGACGAGGACAGGGGACAAACTATGGCTACACCTTC.

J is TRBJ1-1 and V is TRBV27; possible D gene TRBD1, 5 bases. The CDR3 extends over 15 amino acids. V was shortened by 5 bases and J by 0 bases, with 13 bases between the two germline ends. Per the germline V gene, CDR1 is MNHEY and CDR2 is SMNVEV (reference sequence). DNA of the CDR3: TGTGCCAGCAGTCCATCGACAGCTCTGAACACTGAAGCTTTCTTT. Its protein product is CASSPSTALNTEAFF.

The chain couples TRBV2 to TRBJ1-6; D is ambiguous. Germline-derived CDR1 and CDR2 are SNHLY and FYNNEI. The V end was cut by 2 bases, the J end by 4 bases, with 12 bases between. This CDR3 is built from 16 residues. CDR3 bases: TGTGCCAGCAGTGAATCTGGAGTATCTTATAATTCACCCCTCCACTTT. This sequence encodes CASSESGVSYNSPLHF.

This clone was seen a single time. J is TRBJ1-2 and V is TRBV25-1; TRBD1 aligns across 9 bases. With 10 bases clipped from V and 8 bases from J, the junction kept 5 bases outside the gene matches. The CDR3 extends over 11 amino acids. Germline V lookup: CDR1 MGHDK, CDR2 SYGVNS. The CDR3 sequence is CATRTGEGYTF. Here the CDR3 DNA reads TGTGCCACCCGGACAGGGGAGGGCTACACCTTC.

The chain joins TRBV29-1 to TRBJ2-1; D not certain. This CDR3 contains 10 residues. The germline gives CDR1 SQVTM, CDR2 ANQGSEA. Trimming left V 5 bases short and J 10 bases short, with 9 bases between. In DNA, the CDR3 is TGCAGCGTTTGGGTGGTGGAGCAGTTCTTC. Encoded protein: CSVWVVEQFF.

The CDR3 coding sequence is TGTGCCAGCAGTTCTCAAGGGGTAGGGCTTTATCAGCCCCAGCATTTT. The encoded protein is CASSSQGVGLYQPQHF. The V gene is TRBV27, the J gene TRBJ1-5; possibly TRBD1 for D (5 bases). Germline CDR1 reads MNHEY; CDR2 reads SMNVEV (reference sequence). V lost 4 bases and J lost 5, with 18 bases in between. CDR3 length: 16 residues.

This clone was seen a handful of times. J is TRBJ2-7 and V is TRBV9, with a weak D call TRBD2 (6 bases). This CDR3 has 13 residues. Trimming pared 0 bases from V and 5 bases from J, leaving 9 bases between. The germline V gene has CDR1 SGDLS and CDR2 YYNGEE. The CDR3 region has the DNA TGTGCCAGCAGCGTAGCTGGCGGGGACGAGCAGTACTTC. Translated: CASSVAGGDEQYF.

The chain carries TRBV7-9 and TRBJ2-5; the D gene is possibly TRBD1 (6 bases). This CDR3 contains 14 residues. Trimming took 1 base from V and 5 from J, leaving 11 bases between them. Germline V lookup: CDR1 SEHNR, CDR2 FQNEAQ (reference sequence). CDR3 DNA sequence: TGTGCCAGCAGCTTAGTACAGGGAAGGGAGACCCAGTACTTC. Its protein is CASSLVQGRETQYF.

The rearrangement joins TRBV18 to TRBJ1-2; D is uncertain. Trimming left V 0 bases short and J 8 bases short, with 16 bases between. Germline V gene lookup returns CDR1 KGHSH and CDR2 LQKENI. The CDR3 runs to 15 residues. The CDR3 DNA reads TGTGCCAGCTCACCACCGATTCCCGGGGTCTCAGGCTACACCTTC. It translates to CASSPPIPGVSGYTF.

The CDR3 protein is CSVEGRAGSYNEQFF. CDR3 bases: TGCAGCGTTGAGGGTCGGGCGGGTTCCTACAATGAGCAGTTCTTC. The genes are TRBV29-1 and TRBJ2-1, with D tentatively TRBD2 (5 bases). This CDR3 region has 15 residues. V dropped 3 bases and J dropped 1 base, with 13 bases sitting between them. Germline V CDR1 and CDR2: SQVTM, ANQGSEA.

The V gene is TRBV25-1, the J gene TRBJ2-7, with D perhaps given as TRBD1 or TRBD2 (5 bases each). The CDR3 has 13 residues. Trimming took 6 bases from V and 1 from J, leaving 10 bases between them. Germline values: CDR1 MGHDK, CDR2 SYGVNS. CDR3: CASSRDGSYEQYF. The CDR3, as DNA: TGTGCCAGCAGCCGGGACGGGTCCTACGAGCAGTACTTC.

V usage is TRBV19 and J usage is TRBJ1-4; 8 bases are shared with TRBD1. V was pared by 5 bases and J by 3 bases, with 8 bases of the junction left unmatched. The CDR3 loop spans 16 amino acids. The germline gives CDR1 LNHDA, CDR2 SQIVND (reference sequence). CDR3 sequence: CASSGQATGANEKLFF. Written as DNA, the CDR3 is TGTGCCAGTAGTGGGCAGGCGACAGGGGCTAATGAAAAACTGTTTTTT. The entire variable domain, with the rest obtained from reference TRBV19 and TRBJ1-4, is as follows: DGGITQSPKYLFRKEGQNVTLSCEQNLNHDAMYWYRQDPGQGLRLIYYSQIVNDFQKGDIAEGYSVSREKKESFPLTVTSAQKNPTAFYLCASSGQATGANEKLFFGSGTQLSVL.

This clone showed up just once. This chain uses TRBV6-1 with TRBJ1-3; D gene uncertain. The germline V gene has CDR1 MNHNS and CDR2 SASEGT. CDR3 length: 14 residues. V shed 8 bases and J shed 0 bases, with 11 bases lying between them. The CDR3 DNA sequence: TGTGCCAGCGCCCGGGCCTCCTCTGGAAACACCATATATTTT. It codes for CASARASSGNTIYF.

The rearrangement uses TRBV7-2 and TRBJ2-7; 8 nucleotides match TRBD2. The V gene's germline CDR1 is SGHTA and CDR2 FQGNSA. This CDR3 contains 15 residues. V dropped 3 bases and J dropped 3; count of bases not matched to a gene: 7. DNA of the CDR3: TGTGCCAGCAGCTTGTACCCCGGGACTAGCTACGAGCAGTACTTC. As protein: CASSLYPGTSYEQYF. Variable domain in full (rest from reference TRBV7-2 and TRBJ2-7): GAGVSQSPSNKVTEKGKDVELRCDPISGHTALYWYRQSLGQGLEFLIYFQGNSAPDKSGLPSDRFSAERTGGSVSTLTIQRTQQEDSAVYLCASSLYPGTSYEQYFGPGTRLTVT.

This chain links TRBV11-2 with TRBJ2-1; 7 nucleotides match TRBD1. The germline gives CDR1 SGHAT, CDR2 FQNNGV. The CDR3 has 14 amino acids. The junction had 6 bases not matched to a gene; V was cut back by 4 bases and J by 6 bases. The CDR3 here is CASSSWTGSNEQFF. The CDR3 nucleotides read TGTGCCAGCAGCTCGTGGACAGGCTCCAATGAGCAGTTCTTC. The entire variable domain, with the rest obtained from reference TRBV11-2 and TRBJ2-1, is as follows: EAGVAQSPRYKIIEKRQSVAFWCNPISGHATLYWYQQILGQGPKLLIQFQNNGVVDDSQLPKDRFSAERLKGVDSTLKIQPAKLEDSAVYLCASSSWTGSNEQFFGPGTRLTVL.

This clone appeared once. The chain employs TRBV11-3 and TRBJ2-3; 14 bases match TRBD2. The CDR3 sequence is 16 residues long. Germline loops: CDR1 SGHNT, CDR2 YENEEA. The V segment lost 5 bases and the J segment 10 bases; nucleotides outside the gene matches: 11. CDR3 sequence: CASSASGTSGGQAQYF. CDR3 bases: TGTGCCAGCAGCGCCTCCGGGACTAGCGGGGGACAGGCGCAGTATTTT.

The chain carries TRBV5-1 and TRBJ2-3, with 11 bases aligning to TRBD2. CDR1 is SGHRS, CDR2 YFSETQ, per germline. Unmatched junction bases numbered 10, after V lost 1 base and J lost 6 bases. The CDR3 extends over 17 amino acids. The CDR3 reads CASSLQLAGGLWDTQYF. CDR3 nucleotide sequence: TGCGCCAGCAGCTTGCAGCTAGCGGGGGGCCTATGGGATACGCAGTATTTT. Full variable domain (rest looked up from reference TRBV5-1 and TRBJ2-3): KAGVTQTPRYLIKTRGQQVTLSCSPISGHRSVSWYQQTPGQGLQFLFEYFSETQRNKGNFPGRFSGRQFSNSRSEMNVSTLELGDSALYLCASSLQLAGGLWDTQYFGPGTRLTVL.

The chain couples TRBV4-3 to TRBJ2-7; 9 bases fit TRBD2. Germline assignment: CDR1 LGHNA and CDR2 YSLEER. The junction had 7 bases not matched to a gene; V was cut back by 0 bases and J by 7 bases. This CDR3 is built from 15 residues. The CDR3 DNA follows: TGCGCCAGCAGCCAAGATAAGCGGGGGGTAGGAGAGCAGTACTTC. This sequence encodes CASSQDKRGVGEQYF.

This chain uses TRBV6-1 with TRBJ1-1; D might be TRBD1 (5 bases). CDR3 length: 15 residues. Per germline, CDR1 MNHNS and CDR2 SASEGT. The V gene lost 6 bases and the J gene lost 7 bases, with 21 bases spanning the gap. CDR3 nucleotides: TGTGCCAGCAGCCCAACCGGGACGCCTTCCGATGAAGCTTTCTTT. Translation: CASSPTGTPSDEAFF.

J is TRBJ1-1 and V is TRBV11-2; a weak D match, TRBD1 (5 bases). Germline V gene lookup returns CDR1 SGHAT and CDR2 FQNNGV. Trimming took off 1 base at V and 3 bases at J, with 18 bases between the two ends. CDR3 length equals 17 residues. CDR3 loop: CASSLGIGKGTYTEAFF. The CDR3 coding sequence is TGTGCCAGCAGCTTAGGTATAGGGAAAGGGACCTACACTGAAGCTTTCTTT.

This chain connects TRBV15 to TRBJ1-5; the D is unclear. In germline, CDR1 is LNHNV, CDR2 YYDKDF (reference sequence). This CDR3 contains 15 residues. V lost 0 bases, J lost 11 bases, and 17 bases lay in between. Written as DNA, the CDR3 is TGTGCCACCAGCAGAGATGGGATTGAGAGATCAGCCCAGCATTTT. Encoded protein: CATSRDGIERSAQHF.

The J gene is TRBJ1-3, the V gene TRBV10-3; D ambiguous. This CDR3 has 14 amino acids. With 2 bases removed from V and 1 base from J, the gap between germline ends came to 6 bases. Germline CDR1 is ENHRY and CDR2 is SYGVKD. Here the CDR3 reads CAISERDSGNTIYF. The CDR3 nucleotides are TGTGCCATCAGTGAGCGCGATTCTGGAAACACCATATATTTT.

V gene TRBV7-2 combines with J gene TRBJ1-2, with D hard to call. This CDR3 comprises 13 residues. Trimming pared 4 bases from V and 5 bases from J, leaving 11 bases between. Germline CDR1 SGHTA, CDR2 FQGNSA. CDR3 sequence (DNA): TGTGCCAGCAGCTCTAGACATTCTTATGGCTACACCTTC. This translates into CASSSRHSYGYTF.

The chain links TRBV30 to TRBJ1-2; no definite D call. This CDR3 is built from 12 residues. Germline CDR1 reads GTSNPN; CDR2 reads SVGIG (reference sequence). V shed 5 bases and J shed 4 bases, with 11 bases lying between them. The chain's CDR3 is CAWERLSYGYTF. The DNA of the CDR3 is TGTGCCTGGGAACGGTTATCCTATGGCTACACCTTC. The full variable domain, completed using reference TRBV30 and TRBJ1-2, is SQTIHQWPATLVQPVGSPLSLECTVEGTSNPNLYWYRQAAGRGLQLLFYSVGIGQISSEVPQNLSASRPQDRQFILSSKKLLLSDSGFYLCAWERLSYGYTFGSGTRLTVV.

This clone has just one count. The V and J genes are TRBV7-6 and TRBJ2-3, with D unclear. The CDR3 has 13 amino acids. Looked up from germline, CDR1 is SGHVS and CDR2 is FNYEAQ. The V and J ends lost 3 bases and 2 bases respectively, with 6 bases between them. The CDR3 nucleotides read TGTGCCAGCAGCTTTAGTCTCACAGATACGCAGTATTTT. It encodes CASSFSLTDTQYF.